This note documents a single T cell receptor beta chain sequence. This clonotype was detected a few times. Its target antigen remains unknown. Base quality data are lacking; no much larger clone is found one base away. The data were taken from a study of naive and memory T cell subsets (TCRdb year 2017). For context, the study as a whole: An open-source, UMI-based TCR alpha and beta sequencing pipeline was applied to sorted naive and memory peripheral blood T cell subsets. The functional CMV T cell responses agreed completely with IgG serology results. RNA was DNase-treated and reverse transcribed with TCR constant-region primers, mostly using SuperScript III.

What the work shows at the level of the full study, not this receptor alone: The repertoire findings for the naive and memory subsets could not be validated, as no ground truth was available. After error correction, only a single occurrence was seen for over 95% of naive TCR sequences, so much steeper abundance distributions were produced than in memory subsets. A clonotype was defined as a single alpha or beta chain sequence rather than as a paired alpha/beta receptor. The abundance of TCRs followed a power law with an exponent that differed between naive and memory subsets yet stayed consistent across the three individuals. A few larger clonotypes were present in naive repertoires, especially CD8 naive repertoires, and these clonotypes were possibly memory cells re-expressing CD45RA. RNA-based TCR counts may be affected by expression changes linked to T cell activation and differentiation. In both CD4 and CD8 cells, a rise in Gini index and a fall in Shannon and inverse Simpson diversity were observed from naive through CM, EM and EMRA.

The CDR3, from cysteine to phenylalanine, totals 12 residues. CDR3 DNA only is kept here, 36 bases in frame from base 1. A distance of 12 bases separates the germline ends of V and J, which lose 2 bases and 13 bases respectively. The germline V gene yields ENHRY for CDR1 and SYGVKD for CDR2. The library was prepared using UMI-ligation and nested PCR. The beta constant-region primer was an equimolar mix of two oligonucleotides covering both TRBC1 and TRBC2. The ligated cDNA went through four rounds of PCR with nested alpha and beta constant-region primers together with the SP2 primer. A single-stranded oligonucleotide bearing the SP2 primer plus a 12-nucleotide UMI was ligated onto the 3' end of the cDNA by T4 RNA ligase 1. The ligation reaction was kept at 16 degrees C for roughly 18-24 hours. PCR2 was typically performed as a SYBR Green qPCR and was stopped at a predetermined threshold so that over-amplification was prevented. All purifications after the first were performed with Agencourt AMPure XP magnetic beads. Library quantification was done by Qubit, followed by a TapeStation check on which the main peak was expected at around 650 bp. The pooled libraries were sequenced on an Illumina MiSeq using v2 2x251 paired-end kits, which usually yielded roughly 0.9-2 million reads per sample. Each sample was pooled at 3.5 to 5 nM, and about 5-7.5% PhiX was included to help cluster recognition. In the source study's methods: FASTQ reads processed by Demultiplexor were assigned V and J genes by Decombinator through tag matching that tolerated a single base-pair mismatch. Collapsinator used UMIs to correct both sequencing errors and frequency errors arising from PCR heterogeneity. TCRs were translated and CDR3s were extracted from the conserved cysteine to the FGXG phenylalanine by CDR3Translator, with non-productive sequences being flagged. Gini, Shannon entropy and inverse Simpson indices were computed after subsampling the repertoires to the same number of UMI-defined TCRs. Clonotype abundance distributions were fitted to a power law by maximum likelihood within the linear range. For one naive CD8 sample, the pipeline and MIGEC produced similar UMI counts, unique TCR numbers and clonal distributions. In one analysis, naive TCRs that were also found in any memory subset of the same donor were excluded from the naive repertoire. Repertoires were searched for 7,000 to 7,500 CMV-associated CDR3 sequences compiled from VDJdb and a published dataset. The public sequencing data were trimmed at Q25 with fastp and processed into clonotypes with MiXCR by TCRdb, which kept only in-frame beta chains. When rows share a CDR3 protein, they turn into one entry using the most common DNA and genes. V and J calls and clone size were set by TCRdb, not the authors. The sample table lists 150,000 or so distinct CDR3 sequences, roughly 23% of them with a count of one. Jointly, the top ten make up about 0.11% of the sample.

From the second PCR step onward, the TCR alpha chain libraries and the TCR beta chain libraries were amplified separately. Donor CMV status was determined by IFNgamma production from CD4+ T cells after overnight stimulation of fresh PBMCs with CMV viral lysate. Miltenyi beads were used first to positively select CD4 T cells, and CD8 T cells were then positively selected from the CD4-negative fraction. Cells stained for CD3, CD4, CD8, CD45RA, CD27 and a live/dead dye were sorted on a BD Aria II into four subsets by CD45RA and CD27. Blood came from a few healthy volunteers, each fractionated into CD4 and CD8 T cells and then into four differentiation subsets. About 110 ml of peripheral blood was taken from each donor, and PBMC were separated by density-gradient centrifugation on Ficoll-Paque PLUS. The sorted cells were lysed in RLT buffer, after which RNA was extracted using a Qiagen RNeasy kit and kept at -80 degrees C.

Recombination linked TRBV10-3 to TRBJ2-1; the D gene is perhaps TRBD2, from 6 matching bases. The receptor comes from a human donor in good health. Sequencing was done on a sample of naive CD4+ T cells from blood. The cell subset or site label, as the study defines it: naive T cells, CD45RA high CD27+. Here the CDR3 is given as CAISEGTPAQFF. The DNA sequence reads TGTGCCATCAGTGAGGGGACTCCTGCACAGTTCTTC.